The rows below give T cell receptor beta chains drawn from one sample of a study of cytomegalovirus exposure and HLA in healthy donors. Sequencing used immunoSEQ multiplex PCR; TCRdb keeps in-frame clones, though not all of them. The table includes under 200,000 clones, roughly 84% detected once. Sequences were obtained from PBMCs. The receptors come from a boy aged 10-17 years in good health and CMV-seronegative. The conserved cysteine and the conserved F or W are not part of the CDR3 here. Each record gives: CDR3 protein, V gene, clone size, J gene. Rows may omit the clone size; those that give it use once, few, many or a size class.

ASSEIGAAEAF	TRBV25-1	few	TRBJ1-1
AISTPTEVTEAF	TRBV10-3	-	TRBJ1-1
ASSLAGARFEAF	TRBV5-4	-	TRBJ1-1
ASSYSAQAYQPQH	TRBV6-6	-	TRBJ1-5
ASSLRRGNTGELF	TRBV5-1	-	TRBJ2-2
ASSARTGENEAF	TRBV9	-	TRBJ1-1
ASSRRAQETQY	TRBV27	-	TRBJ2-5
ASSIDPGLAGNEQF	TRBV19	-	TRBJ2-1
ATSRDLREYGYT	TRBV15	-	TRBJ1-2
AWTSGSINEQF	TRBV30	-	TRBJ2-1
ASSERGEQF	TRBV6-1	once	TRBJ2-1
ASREQTGIGEQY	TRBV6-5	-	TRBJ2-7
ASSVSSLAVSYNEQF	TRBV19	-	TRBJ2-1
SVRQGASYEQY	TRBV29-1	few	TRBJ2-7
ASSETGNSGNTIY	TRBV9	once	TRBJ1-3
ASSRPGETQY	TRBV6-6	-	TRBJ2-5
ASKQGTQETQY	TRBV2	-	TRBJ2-5
ASSPDGGTGYNSPLH	TRBV9	-	TRBJ1-6
ASSLGGRETQY	TRBV13	-	TRBJ2-5
ASSEGTGLNTEAF	TRBV2	-	TRBJ1-1
ASSERVNYGYT	TRBV2	-	TRBJ1-2
ASSGGTAAYEQY	TRBV9	-	TRBJ2-7
ASSYGGIGMNTEAF	TRBV6-6	few	TRBJ1-1
ASSMNTEAF	TRBV25-1	once	TRBJ1-1
ASSFSHRDPNTEAF	TRBV11-1	-	TRBJ1-1
ASRDRGLWDTQY	TRBV19	-	TRBJ2-3
AWETGGSWEQY	TRBV30	-	TRBJ2-7
ASSFEGLAGGPGQTQY	TRBV27	-	TRBJ2-5
SASQGGVYIGELF	TRBV29-1	-	TRBJ2-2
ASSFGVTYEQY	TRBV5-1	-	TRBJ2-7
ASSEAGRDTQY	TRBV10-1	-	TRBJ2-3
ASSIERALMAGYT	TRBV19	-	TRBJ1-2
ASSEIGSGTYNEQF	TRBV25-1	-	TRBJ2-1
AIGQLNSPLH	TRBV10-3	-	TRBJ1-6